The 10 T cell receptor beta chains in this list originate from one sample, sequenced in a study of blood T cell repertoires in COVID-19. The data were produced by immunoSEQ multiplex PCR, yet TCRdb's version contains in-frame clones alone and is incomplete. The sample comprises about 230,000 clones, approximately 90% of which are singletons, and around 10% rests with the top ten. Sequenced material: peripheral blood. The receptors shown here come from a man between 50 and 59 years old with COVID-19, enrolled during active disease.

The DNA of the CDR3 is TGTGCCAGCAGTTACTCGATGCAGACAGGGGGCACTTACGAGCAGTACTTC. Encoded protein: CASSYSMQTGGTYEQYF. The chain carries TRBV6-2 or TRBV6-3 and TRBJ2-7; 10 nucleotides line up with TRBD1. CDR1 and CDR2 (germline): MNHEY, SVGEGT. This CDR3 contains 17 residues. V gave up 0 bases and J gave up 4 bases; unmatched junction bases: 9.

The chain links TRBV19 to TRBJ2-2, with 7 bases fitting TRBD1. Germline CDR1 is LNHDA and CDR2 is SQIVND (reference sequence). The CDR3 loop spans 14 amino acids. Germline trimming cut 4 bases from V and 1 base from J; bases unmatched to any gene: 0. CDR3 DNA sequence: TGTGCCAGTAGTAGGACAGGGAACACCGGGGAGCTGTTTTTT. Its protein is CASSRTGNTGELFF. The whole variable domain, filled in from reference TRBV19 and TRBJ2-2, reads DGGITQSPKYLFRKEGQNVTLSCEQNLNHDAMYWYRQDPGQGLRLIYYSQIVNDFQKGDIAEGYSVSREKKESFPLTVTSAQKNPTAFYLCASSRTGNTGELFFGEGSRLTVL.

This clone was seen a handful of times. The chain joins TRBV6-5 to TRBJ1-1, with D unresolved. V lost 0 bases to trimming and J lost 4 bases, with 9 bases between them. Looked up from germline, CDR1 is MNHEY and CDR2 is SVGAGI. This CDR3 comprises 14 residues. CDR3 in DNA: TGTGCCAGCAGTTACTCTGAGGTGGGCACTGAAGCTTTCTTT. Its translation is CASSYSEVGTEAFF.

The V gene is TRBV7-2, the J gene TRBJ2-1; no clear D. The CDR3 runs 13 residues. Germline CDR1 is SGHTA and CDR2 is FQGNSA. Trimming removed 5 bases from V and 8 bases from J, with 13 bases in between. CDR3 protein: CASSLLYSDEQFF. CDR3 in DNA: TGTGCCAGCAGCCTCTTATATAGTGATGAGCAGTTCTTC. The full variable domain, in which reference TRBV7-2 and TRBJ2-1 provide the parts outside the CDR3, is GAGVSQSPSNKVTEKGKDVELRCDPISGHTALYWYRQSLGQGLEFLIYFQGNSAPDKSGLPSDRFSAERTGGSVSTLTIQRTQQEDSAVYLCASSLLYSDEQFFGPGTRLTVL.

The CDR3 DNA reads as TGTGCCAGCAGCTTAGCGCAGGGAGGGACAGATACGCAGTATTTT. This translates into CASSLAQGGTDTQYF. The chain uses TRBV7-6 and TRBJ2-3; TRBD2 matches 7 bases. Germline CDR1 reads SGHVS; CDR2 reads FNYEAQ. CDR3 size: 15 residues. Trimming at V came to 0 bases and at J to 3 bases, leaving 3 bases not matched to a gene.

In this sample, this clone turned up a few times. The chain recombines TRBV14 with TRBJ1-6; TRBD1 aligns across 8 bases. This CDR3 comprises 17 residues. J lost 3 bases, V lost 6 bases, and 10 bases had no gene match. From germline, CDR1 is SGHDN and CDR2 FVKESK. This CDR3 reads CASSLSRGRSYNSPLHF. CDR3 sequence (DNA): TGTGCCAGCAGTCTATCCAGGGGGCGCAGCTATAATTCACCCCTCCACTTT.

This chain connects TRBV6-5 to TRBJ2-3, with D unresolved. Germline-derived CDR1 and CDR2 are MNHEY and SVGAGI. Trimming took off 6 bases at V and 3 bases at J, with 16 bases between the two ends. The CDR3 is 15 residues long. The chain's CDR3 is CASSPLGVSTDTQYF. The CDR3 DNA is TGTGCCAGCAGCCCCCTCGGAGTTAGTACAGATACGCAGTATTTT.

The chain recombines TRBV11-3 with TRBJ2-1, with D possibly matching TRBD2 (5 bases). Trimming shortened V by 4 bases and J by 9 bases, and 7 bases separated the two germline ends. There are 11 residues in the CDR3. CDR1 and CDR2 from the germline V gene are SGHNT and YENEEA. The CDR3 loop is CASSSGGEQFF. In DNA, the CDR3 is TGTGCCAGCAGCTCCGGAGGTGAGCAGTTCTTC.

The chain links TRBV7-9 to TRBJ2-2, with 10 positions matching TRBD1. Germline values: CDR1 SEHNR, CDR2 FQNEAQ (reference sequence). The ends lost 4 bases at V and 3 bases at J; junction bases unmatched: 5. This CDR3 spans 16 amino acids. CDR3 in DNA: TGTGCCAGCAGCTCCCGGACAGGGGGTGACACCGGGGAGCTGTTTTTT. This translates into CASSSRTGGDTGELFF.

The chain links TRBV9 to TRBJ2-7; TRBD2 matches at 13 bases. The V and J ends lost 3 bases and 2 bases, in that order; junction bases with no gene match: 5. The CDR3 runs 16 residues. CDR1 is SGDLS, CDR2 YYNGEE, per germline. This CDR3 reads CASSASGLAGTYEQYF. The CDR3 DNA follows: TGTGCCAGCAGCGCATCGGGACTAGCGGGGACCTACGAGCAGTACTTC.